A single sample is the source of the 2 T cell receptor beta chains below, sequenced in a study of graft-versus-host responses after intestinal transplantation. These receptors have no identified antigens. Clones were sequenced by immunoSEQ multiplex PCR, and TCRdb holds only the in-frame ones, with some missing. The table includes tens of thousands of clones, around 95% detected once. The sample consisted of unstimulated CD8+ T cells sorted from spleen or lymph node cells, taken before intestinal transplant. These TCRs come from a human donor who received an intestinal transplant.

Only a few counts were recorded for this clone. DNA for the CDR3: TGTGCCAGCAGCTTAGCCTTCAGGGGTGGAGAGACCCAGTACTTC. Translation gives CASSLAFRGGETQYF. The chain recombines TRBV11-2 with TRBJ2-5; a possible D gene is TRBD1 (6 bases). This CDR3 has 15 residues. In germline, CDR1 is SGHAT, CDR2 FQNNGV. V was cut by 1 base and J by 4 bases, with 13 bases left in between.

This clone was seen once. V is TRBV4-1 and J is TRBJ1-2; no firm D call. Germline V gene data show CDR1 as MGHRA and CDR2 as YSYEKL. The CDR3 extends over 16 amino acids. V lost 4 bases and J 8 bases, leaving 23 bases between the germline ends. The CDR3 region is CASSLGARSAEWGYTF. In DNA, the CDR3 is TGCGCCAGCAGCCTCGGAGCGAGGTCAGCTGAGTGGGGCTACACCTTC.